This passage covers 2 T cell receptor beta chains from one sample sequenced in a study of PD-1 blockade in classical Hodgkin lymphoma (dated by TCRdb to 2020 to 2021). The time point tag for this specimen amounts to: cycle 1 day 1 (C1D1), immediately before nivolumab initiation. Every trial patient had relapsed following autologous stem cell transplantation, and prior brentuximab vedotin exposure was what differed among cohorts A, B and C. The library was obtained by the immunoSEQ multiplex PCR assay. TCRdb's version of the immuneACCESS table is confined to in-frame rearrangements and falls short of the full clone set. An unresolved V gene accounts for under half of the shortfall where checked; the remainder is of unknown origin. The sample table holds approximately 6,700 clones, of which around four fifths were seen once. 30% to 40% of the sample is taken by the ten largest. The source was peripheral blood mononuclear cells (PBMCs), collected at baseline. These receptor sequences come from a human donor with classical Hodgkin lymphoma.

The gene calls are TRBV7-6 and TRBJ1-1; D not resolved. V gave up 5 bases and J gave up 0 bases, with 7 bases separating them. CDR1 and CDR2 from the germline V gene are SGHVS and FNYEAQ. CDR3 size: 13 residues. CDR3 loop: CASSPLLNTEAFF. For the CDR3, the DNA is TGTGCCAGCAGCCCGCTATTGAACACTGAAGCTTTCTTT.

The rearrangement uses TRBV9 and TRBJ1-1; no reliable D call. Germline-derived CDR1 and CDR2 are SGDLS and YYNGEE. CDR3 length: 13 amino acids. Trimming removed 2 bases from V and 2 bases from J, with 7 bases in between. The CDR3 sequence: CASSVSGNTEAFF. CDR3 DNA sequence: TGTGCCAGCAGCGTTTCAGGTAACACTGAAGCTTTCTTT.